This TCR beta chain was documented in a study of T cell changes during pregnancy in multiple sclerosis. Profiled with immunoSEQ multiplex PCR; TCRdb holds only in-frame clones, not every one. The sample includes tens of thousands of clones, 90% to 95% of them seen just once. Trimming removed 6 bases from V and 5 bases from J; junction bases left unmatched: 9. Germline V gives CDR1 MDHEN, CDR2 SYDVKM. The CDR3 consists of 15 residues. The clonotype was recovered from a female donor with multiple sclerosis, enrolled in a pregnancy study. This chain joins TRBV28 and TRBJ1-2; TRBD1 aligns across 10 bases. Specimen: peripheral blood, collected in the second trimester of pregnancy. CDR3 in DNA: TGTGCCAGCAGGATTATACGACAGGGGGCTTATGGCTACACCTTC. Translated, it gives CASRIIRQGAYGYTF.